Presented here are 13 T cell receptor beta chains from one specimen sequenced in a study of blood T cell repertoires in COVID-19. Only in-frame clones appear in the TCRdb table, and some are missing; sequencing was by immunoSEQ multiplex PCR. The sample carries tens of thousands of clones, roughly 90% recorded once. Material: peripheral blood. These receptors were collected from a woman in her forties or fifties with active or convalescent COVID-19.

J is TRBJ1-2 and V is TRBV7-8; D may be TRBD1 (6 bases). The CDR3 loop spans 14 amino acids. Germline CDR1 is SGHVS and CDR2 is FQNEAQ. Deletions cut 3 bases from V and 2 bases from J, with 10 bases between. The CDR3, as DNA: TGTGCCAGCAGCTTGGGGGCACTAAACTATGGCTACACCTTC. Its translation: CASSLGALNYGYTF.

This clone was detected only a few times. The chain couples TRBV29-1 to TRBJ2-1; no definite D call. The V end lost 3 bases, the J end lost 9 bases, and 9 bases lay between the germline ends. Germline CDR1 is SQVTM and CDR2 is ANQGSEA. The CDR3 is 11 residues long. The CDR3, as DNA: TGCAGCGTTGAGTCTCCAGGTGAGCAGTTCTTC. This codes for CSVESPGEQFF.

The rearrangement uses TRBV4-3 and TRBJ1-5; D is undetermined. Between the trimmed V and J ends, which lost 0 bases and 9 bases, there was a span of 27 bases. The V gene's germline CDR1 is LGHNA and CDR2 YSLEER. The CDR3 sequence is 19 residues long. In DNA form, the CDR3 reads TGCGCCAGCAGCCAAGATGACTGGCGCAGAGTCGCCAATGTCGGGCCCCAGCATTTT. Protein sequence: CASSQDDWRRVANVGPQHF.

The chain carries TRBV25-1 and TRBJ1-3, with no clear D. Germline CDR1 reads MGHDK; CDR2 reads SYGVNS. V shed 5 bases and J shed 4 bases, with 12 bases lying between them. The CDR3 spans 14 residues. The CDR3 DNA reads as TGTGCCAGCAGTCCCACCACGGAGGGAAACACCATATATTTT. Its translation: CASSPTTEGNTIYF.

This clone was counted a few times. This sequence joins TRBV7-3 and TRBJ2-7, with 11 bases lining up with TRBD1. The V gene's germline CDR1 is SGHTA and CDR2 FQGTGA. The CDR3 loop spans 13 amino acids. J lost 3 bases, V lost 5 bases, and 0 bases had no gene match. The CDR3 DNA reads TGTGCCAGCAGCGGGACAGGGGGCTACGAGCAGTACTTC. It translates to CASSGTGGYEQYF.

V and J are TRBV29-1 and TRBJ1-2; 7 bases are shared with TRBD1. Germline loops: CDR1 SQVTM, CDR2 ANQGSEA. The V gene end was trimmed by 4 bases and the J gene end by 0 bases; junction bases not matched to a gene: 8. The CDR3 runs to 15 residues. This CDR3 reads CSVVPQQGTNYGYTF. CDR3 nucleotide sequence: TGCAGCGTTGTTCCCCAACAGGGGACTAACTATGGCTACACCTTC.

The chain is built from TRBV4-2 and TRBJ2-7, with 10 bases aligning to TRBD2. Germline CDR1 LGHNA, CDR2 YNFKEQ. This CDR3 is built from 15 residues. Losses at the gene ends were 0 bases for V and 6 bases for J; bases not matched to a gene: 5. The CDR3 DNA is TGTGCCAGCAGCCAAGATCAGCTAGCGGGGGCCGAGCAGTACTTC. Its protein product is CASSQDQLAGAEQYF.

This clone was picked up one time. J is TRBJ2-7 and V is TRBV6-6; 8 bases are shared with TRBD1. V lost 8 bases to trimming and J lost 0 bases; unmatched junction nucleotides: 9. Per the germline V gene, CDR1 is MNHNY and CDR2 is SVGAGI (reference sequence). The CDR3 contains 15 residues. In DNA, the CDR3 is TGTGCCAGCTGCCCCCGCCAGGGGGCCTCCTACGAGCAGTACTTC. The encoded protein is CASCPRQGASYEQYF.

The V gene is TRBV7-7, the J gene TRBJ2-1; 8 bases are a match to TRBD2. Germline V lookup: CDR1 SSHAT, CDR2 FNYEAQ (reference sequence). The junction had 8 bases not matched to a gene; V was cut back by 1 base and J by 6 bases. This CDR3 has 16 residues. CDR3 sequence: CASSLDTGGLGNEQFF. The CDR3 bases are TGTGCCAGCAGCTTAGATACGGGGGGGCTCGGCAATGAGCAGTTCTTC.

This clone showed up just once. The CDR3, as DNA: TGTGCCAGCCGGGAGCGGGGGGACACCGGGGAGCTGTTTTTT. It encodes CASRERGDTGELFF. The chain employs TRBV13 and TRBJ2-2, with TRBD2 matching 9 bases. The CDR3 has 14 residues. Germline CDR1 and CDR2: PRHDT and FYEKMQ (reference sequence). The V and J ends lost 8 bases and 3 bases, in that order; junction bases with no gene match: 4.

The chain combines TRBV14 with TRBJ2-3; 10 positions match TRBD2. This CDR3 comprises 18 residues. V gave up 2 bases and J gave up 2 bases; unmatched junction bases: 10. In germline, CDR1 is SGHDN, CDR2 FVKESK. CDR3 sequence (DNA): TGTGCCAGCAGCCAACGACGGCGAACTAGCGGGATCACAGATACGCAGTATTTT. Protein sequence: CASSQRRRTSGITDTQYF.

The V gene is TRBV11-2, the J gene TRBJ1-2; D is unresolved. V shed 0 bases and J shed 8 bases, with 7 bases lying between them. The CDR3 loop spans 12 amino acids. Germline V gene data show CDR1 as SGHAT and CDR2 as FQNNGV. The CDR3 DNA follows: TGTGCCAGCAGCTTAGAGCGCGGAGGCTACACCTTC. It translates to CASSLERGGYTF.

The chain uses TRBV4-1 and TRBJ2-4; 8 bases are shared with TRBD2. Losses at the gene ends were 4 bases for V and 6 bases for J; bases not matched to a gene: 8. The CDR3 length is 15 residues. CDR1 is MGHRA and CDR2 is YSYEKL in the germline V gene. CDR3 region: CASSPLFLAGNIQYF. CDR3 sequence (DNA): TGCGCCAGCAGCCCCCTTTTCCTAGCGGGAAACATTCAGTACTTC.